One and the same sample provided the 16 T cell receptor beta chains below, sequenced in a study of T-cell reconstitution after alpha-beta-depleted transplantation in children. The TCRbeta library was prepared with unique molecular identifiers. Via MiXCR, TCRdb re-called the PCR reads, giving one row per CDR3 protein. This sample has around 300,000 distinct CDR3 sequences, with about 9.4% found just once. Here the sequenced sample was PBMCs, taken before TCRalphabeta/CD19-depleted stem cell transplant. The receptors shown here come from a boy in the first two years of life with acute myeloid leukemia, due to receive a stem cell transplant.

The V and J genes are TRBV6-6 and TRBJ2-7; no definite D call. This CDR3 is built from 12 residues. Germline CDR1 is MNHNY and CDR2 is SVGAGI (reference sequence). V was pared by 6 bases and J by 4 bases, with 10 bases between. In nucleotides, the CDR3 is TGTGCCAGCAGGGATGCCAATTACGAGCAGTACTTC. Amino acids: CASRDANYEQYF.

In its sample, this clonotype was seen many times. The chain uses TRBV28 and TRBJ2-7, with D uncertain. The CDR3 spans 10 residues. V was clipped by 6 bases and J by 5 bases, with 5 bases between them. The germline CDR1 and CDR2 sequences are MDHEN and SYDVKM. CDR3 residues: CASRGNEQYF. As DNA, the CDR3 is TGTGCCAGCAGGGGAAACGAGCAGTACTTC.

In this sample, this clonotype turned up many times. The V call is TRBV7-2, the J call TRBJ2-5; D call uncertain. TRBJ2-3 explains the end of the DNA better; the J call may be wrong. This CDR3 comprises 11 residues. CDR1 and CDR2 from the germline V gene are SGHTA and FQGNSA. DNA for the CDR3: TGTGCCAGCAGCTTATATGAAACGCAGTATTTT. Translated: CASSLYETQYF.

This clonotype was seen a single time. In DNA form, the CDR3 reads TGTGCCACCGCACCGGGAGGGAGCCACAATGAGCAGTTCTTC. Amino acids: CATAPGGSHNEQFF. This chain links TRBV24-1 with TRBJ2-1; TRBD2 agrees at 8 bases. With 9 bases clipped from V and 5 bases from J, the junction kept 8 bases outside the gene matches. This CDR3 region has 14 residues. Germline V gene sequence: CDR1 KGHDR, CDR2 SFDVKD.

Many counts were recorded for this clonotype. The CDR3 coding sequence is TGTGCCAGCAGCTACGGGACAGTCAACACCGGGGAGCTGTTTTTT. The encoded protein is CASSYGTVNTGELFF. The chain joins TRBV25-1 to TRBJ2-2; 7 nucleotides match TRBD1. The germline V gene has CDR1 MGHDK and CDR2 SYGVNS. The CDR3 length is 15 residues. The J segment lost 2 bases and the V segment lost 6 bases, leaving 6 bases of the junction unmatched.

This clonotype appeared many times. The chain employs TRBV4-3 and TRBJ2-1; D unclear. Germline V gene data show CDR1 as LGHNA and CDR2 as YSLEER. The CDR3 covers 12 residues. The V gene lost 3 bases and the J gene lost 5 bases, with 5 bases spanning the gap. This chain's CDR3 is CASSQINNEQFF. The CDR3 bases are TGCGCCAGCAGCCAGATTAACAATGAGCAGTTCTTC.

At least ten counts were recorded for this clonotype. The chain couples TRBV12-3 or TRBV12-4 to TRBJ1-4; 8 bases are a match to TRBD1. V lost 5 bases, J lost 8 bases, and 7 bases stayed unmatched. The CDR3 length is 14 residues. The CDR3 reads CASSPGGTGEKLFF. The CDR3 bases are TGTGCCAGCAGTCCAGGGGGCACCGGAGAAAAACTGTTTTTT.

This clonotype was recorded many times. The CDR3, as DNA: TGTGCCAGCAGTTTATTGGGGGAGCTAGCCAAAAACATTCAGTACTTC. Translation: CASSLLGELAKNIQYF. The chain combines TRBV27 with TRBJ2-4, with D possibly called TRBD1 or TRBD2 (5 bases each). Trimming shortened V by 1 base and J by 0 bases, and 10 bases separated the two germline ends. CDR1 MNHEY and CDR2 SMNVEV come from the germline V gene (reference sequence). The CDR3 has 16 residues.

The chain employs TRBV7-2 and TRBJ2-1; 7 bases are a match to TRBD2. The CDR3 is 15 amino acids. Germline-derived CDR1 and CDR2 are SGHTA and FQGNSA. V shed 3 bases, J shed 5 bases, and the junction held 7 bases outside the gene matches. Here the CDR3 DNA reads TGTGCCAGCAGCTTGCGGGGGATCCCCAACAATGAGCAGTTCTTC. This sequence encodes CASSLRGIPNNEQFF.

This clonotype has just a few counts. The CDR3 region has the DNA TGTGCCAGCAGTGTTACGGGGCGGCAAGAGACCCAGTACTTC. Its translation is CASSVTGRQETQYF. The genes are TRBV6-1 and TRBJ2-5; D may correspond to TRBD1 or TRBD2 (5 bases each). Germline V lookup: CDR1 MNHNS, CDR2 SASEGT. V was clipped by 4 bases and J by 2 bases, with 11 bases between them. The CDR3 is made up of 14 amino acids.

This clonotype came up many times. V gene TRBV10-3 combines with J gene TRBJ1-5, with D uncertain. This CDR3 is built from 13 residues. Trimming cost V 2 bases and J 3 bases, with 5 bases left between them. Germline CDR1 ENHRY, CDR2 SYGVKD. CDR3 DNA sequence: TGTGCCATCAGTGAGCTGACCAATCAGCCCCAGCATTTT. It encodes CAISELTNQPQHF.

The table lists this clonotype with many counts. J is TRBJ2-1 and V is TRBV19; 9 bases agree with TRBD1. The germline gives CDR1 LNHDA, CDR2 SQIVND (reference sequence). The CDR3 has 16 residues. After removal of 7 bases from V and 4 bases from J, the junction contained 11 bases not matched to a gene. CDR3 coding DNA: TGTGCCAGTACCAAGGGACAGGGAGTCTCTTACAATGAGCAGTTCTTC. Its protein product is CASTKGQGVSYNEQFF.

This clonotype was observed many times. This chain joins TRBV24-1 and TRBJ2-2, with TRBD1 matching over 8 bases. The CDR3 runs 15 residues. V was pared by 1 base and J by 5 bases, with 2 bases of the junction left unmatched. The V gene's germline CDR1 is KGHDR and CDR2 SFDVKD. The CDR3 DNA sequence: TGTGCCACCAGTGATTTCAGACAGGGGACCGGGGAGCTGTTTTTT. This gives the protein CATSDFRQGTGELFF.

The sample holds many counts of this clonotype. The chain couples TRBV4-3 to TRBJ2-1, with 8 bases fitting TRBD1. V lost 0 bases and J lost 7; bases outside the gene matches: 14. The CDR3 is 18 residues long. Germline V gene data show CDR1 as LGHNA and CDR2 as YSLEER. The CDR3 DNA is TGCGCCAGCAGCCAAGATGAAGGGGCAGGGGGCATAGAAAATGAGCAGTTCTTC. Its protein product is CASSQDEGAGGIENEQFF.

This clonotype has at least ten counts. This chain joins TRBV6-1 and TRBJ2-7; D not resolved. Germline V lookup: CDR1 MNHNS, CDR2 SASEGT. V gave up 0 bases and J gave up 2 bases, with 11 bases separating them. The CDR3 spans 15 residues. CDR3 sequence: CASSEAGWRTYEQYF. In DNA, the CDR3 is TGTGCCAGCAGTGAAGCGGGATGGAGAACCTACGAGCAGTACTTC.

This clonotype was detected many times. The chain combines TRBV20-1 with TRBJ1-3; tentative D call: TRBD1 (5 bases). The CDR3 totals 13 residues. V lost 4 bases, J lost 0 bases, and 7 bases lay in between. Germline V CDR1 and CDR2: DFQATT, SNEGSKA (reference sequence). This chain's CDR3 is CSATDNSGNTIYF. The CDR3 DNA follows: TGCAGTGCTACGGACAACTCTGGAAACACCATATATTTT.